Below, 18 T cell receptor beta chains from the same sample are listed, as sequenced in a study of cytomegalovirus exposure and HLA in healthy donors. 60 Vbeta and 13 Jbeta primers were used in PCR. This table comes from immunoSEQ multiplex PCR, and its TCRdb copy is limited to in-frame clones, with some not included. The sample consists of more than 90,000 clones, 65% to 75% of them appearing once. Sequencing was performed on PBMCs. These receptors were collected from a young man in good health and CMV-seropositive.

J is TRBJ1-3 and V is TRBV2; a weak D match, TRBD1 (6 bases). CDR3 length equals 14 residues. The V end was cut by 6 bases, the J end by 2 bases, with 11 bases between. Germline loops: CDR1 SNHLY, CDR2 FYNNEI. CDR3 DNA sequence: TGTGCCAGCAGCTCAGGGGCTGCTGGAAACACCATATATTTT. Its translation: CASSSGAAGNTIYF.

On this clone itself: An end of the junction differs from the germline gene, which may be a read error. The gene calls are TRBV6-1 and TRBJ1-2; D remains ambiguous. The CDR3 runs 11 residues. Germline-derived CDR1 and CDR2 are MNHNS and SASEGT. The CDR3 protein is CATRLNYGYPF. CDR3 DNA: TGTGCCACCAGGCTTAACTATGGCTACCCCTTC.

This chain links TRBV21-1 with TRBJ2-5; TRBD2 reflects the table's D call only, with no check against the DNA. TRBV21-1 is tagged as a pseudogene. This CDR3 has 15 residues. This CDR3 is CASRTTSGGPSTQYF. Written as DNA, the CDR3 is TGTGCCAGCAGGACGACTAGCGGGGGGCCTTCGACCCAGTACTTC.

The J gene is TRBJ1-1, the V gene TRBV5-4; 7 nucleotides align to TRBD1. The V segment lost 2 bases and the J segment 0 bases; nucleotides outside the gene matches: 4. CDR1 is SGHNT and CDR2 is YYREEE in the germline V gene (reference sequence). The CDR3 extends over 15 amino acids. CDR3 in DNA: TGTGCCAGCAGCTTTAACAGGGGACTGAACACTGAAGCTTTCTTT. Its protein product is CASSFNRGLNTEAFF. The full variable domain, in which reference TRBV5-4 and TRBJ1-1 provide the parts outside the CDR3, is ETGVTQSPTHLIKTRGQQVTLRCSSQSGHNTVSWYQQALGQGPQFIFQYYREEENGRGNFPPRFSGLQFPNYSSELNVNALELDDSALYLCASSFNRGLNTEAFFGQGTRLTVV.

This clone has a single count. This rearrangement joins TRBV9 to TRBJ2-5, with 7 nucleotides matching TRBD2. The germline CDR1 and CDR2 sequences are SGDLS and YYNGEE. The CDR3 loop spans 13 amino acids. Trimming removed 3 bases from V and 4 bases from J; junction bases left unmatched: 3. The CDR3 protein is CASSALAGETQYF. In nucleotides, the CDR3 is TGTGCCAGCAGCGCTTTAGCGGGAGAGACCCAGTACTTC.

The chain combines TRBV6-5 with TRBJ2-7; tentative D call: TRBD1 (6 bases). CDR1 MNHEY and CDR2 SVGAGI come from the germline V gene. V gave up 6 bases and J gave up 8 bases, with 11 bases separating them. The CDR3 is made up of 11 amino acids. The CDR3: CASSSDRKQYF. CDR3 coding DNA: TGTGCCAGCAGCTCCGACAGGAAGCAGTACTTC.

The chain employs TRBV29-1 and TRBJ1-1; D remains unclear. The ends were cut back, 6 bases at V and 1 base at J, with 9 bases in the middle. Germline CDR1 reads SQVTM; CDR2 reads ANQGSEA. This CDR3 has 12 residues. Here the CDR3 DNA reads TGCAGCGTAGTACATTGGAACACTGAAGCTTTCTTT. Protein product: CSVVHWNTEAFF.

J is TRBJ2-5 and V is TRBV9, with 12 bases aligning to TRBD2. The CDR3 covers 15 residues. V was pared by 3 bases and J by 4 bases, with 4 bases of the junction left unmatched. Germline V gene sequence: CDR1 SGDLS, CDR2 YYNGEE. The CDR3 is CASSAPTSGGETQYF. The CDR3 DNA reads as TGTGCCAGCAGCGCGCCGACTAGCGGGGGAGAGACCCAGTACTTC.

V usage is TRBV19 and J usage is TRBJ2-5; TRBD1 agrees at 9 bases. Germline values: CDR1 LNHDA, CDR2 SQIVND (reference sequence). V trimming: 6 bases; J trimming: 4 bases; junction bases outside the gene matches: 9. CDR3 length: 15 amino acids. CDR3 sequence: CASSTGQGGRETQYF. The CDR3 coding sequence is TGTGCCAGTAGCACGGGACAGGGAGGCCGAGAGACCCAGTACTTC.

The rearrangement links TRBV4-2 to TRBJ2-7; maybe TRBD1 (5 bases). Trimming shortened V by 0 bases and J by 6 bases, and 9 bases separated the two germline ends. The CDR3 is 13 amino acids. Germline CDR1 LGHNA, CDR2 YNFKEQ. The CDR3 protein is CASSQELQAEQYF. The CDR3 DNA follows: TGTGCCAGCAGCCAAGAGTTACAGGCCGAGCAGTACTTC.

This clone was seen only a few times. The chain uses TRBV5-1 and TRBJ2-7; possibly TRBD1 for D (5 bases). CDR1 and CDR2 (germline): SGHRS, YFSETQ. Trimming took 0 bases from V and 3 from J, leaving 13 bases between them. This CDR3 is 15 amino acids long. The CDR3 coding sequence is TGCGCCAGCAGCTTGGCCCAGGGCAGGCTCTACGAGCAGTACTTC. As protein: CASSLAQGRLYEQYF.

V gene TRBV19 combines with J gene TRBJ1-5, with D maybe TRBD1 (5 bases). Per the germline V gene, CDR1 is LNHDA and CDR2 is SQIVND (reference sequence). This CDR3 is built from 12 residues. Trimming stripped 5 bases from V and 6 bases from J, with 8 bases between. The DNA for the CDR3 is TGTGCCAGTAGTTTTGACAGTCAGCCCCAGCATTTT. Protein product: CASSFDSQPQHF. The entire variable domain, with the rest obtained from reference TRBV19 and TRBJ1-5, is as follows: DGGITQSPKYLFRKEGQNVTLSCEQNLNHDAMYWYRQDPGQGLRLIYYSQIVNDFQKGDIAEGYSVSREKKESFPLTVTSAQKNPTAFYLCASSFDSQPQHFGDGTRLSIL.

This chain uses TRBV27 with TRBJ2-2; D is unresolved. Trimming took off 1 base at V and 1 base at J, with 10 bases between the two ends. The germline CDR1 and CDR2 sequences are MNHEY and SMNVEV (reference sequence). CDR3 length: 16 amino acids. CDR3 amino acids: CASSLFAKLNTGELFF. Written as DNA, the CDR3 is TGTGCCAGCAGTTTATTCGCGAAACTGAACACCGGGGAGCTGTTTTTT.

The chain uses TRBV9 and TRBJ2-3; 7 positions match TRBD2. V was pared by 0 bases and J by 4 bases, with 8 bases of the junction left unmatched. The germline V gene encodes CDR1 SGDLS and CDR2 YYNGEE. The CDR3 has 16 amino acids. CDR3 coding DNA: TGTGCCAGCAGCGTAGCCGCGGGGGAGGGCCCAGATACGCAGTATTTT. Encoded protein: CASSVAAGEGPDTQYF.

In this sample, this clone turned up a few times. CDR3 residues: CASSLSWSPQDEQFF. CDR3 DNA sequence: TGCGCCAGCAGCTTGAGCTGGTCCCCTCAGGATGAGCAGTTCTTC. The V call is TRBV5-1, the J call TRBJ2-1; D is undetermined. The V end lost 1 base, the J end lost 8 bases, and 16 bases lay between the germline ends. Germline CDR1 and CDR2: SGHRS and YFSETQ. The CDR3 loop spans 15 amino acids.

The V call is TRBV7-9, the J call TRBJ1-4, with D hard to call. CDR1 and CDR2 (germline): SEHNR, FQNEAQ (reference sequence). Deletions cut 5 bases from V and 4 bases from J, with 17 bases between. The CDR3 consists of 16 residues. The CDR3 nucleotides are TGTGCCAGCAGCCCACCCCCGGCCGGGGTTAATGAAAAACTGTTTTTT. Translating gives CASSPPPAGVNEKLFF.

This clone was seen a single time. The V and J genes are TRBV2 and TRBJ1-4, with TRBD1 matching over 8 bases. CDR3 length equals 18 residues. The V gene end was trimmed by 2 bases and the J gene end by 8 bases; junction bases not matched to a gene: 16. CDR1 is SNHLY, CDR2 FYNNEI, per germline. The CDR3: CASSEMAGGRGVGEKLFF. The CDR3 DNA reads TGTGCCAGCAGTGAAATGGCAGGGGGCCGGGGGGTCGGCGAAAAACTGTTTTTT.

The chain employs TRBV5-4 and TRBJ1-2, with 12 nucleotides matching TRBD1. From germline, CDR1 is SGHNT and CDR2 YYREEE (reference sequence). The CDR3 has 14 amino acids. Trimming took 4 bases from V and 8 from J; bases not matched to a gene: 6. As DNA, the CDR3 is TGTGCCAGCAGCCCGGGACAGGGGGCGCGGGGCTACACCTTC. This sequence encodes CASSPGQGARGYTF.